This TCR beta chain was sequenced for a study of beta chain features in type 1 diabetes. Study background: Sorted cell examination encompassed under 130 million cells across all samples. General study findings and limits: Fewer insertions but more deletions were seen at VDJ junctions in type 1 diabetes patients. Sampled from patients, naive, central memory and Treg TCRB repertoires appeared more similar than those sampled from healthy donors. Among all four CD4+ subsets, Type 1 diabetes patients had TCRB CDR3s that were moderately but significantly shorter.

Naive, central memory, regulatory and stem cell-like memory cells within the CD4+ compartment were sorted using CD45RO/CCR7/CD25/CD127/CD95/CD27. Only a few counts were recorded for this clone. Its specificity is not known. The germline gives CDR1 SGHNT, CDR2 YYREEE (reference sequence). CDR3 length equals 15 residues. With V trimmed by 4 bases and J by 3 bases, 8 bases remained unmatched. Reverse transcribing all isolated RNA meant expressed TCRB transcripts were sequenced. This table comes from immunoSEQ multiplex PCR, and its TCRdb copy is limited to in-frame clones, with some not included. The repertoire includes 600,000 to 700,000 clones, 12% of them detected once, and roughly 0.11% sits in the top ten.

Source material: naive CD4+ T cells from blood. This chain links TRBV5-4 with TRBJ2-3; 7 nucleotides match TRBD2. This clonotype originated in a man aged 25-40 years with type 1 diabetes. This CDR3 reads CASSPTGGLTDTQYF. CDR3 DNA: TGTGCCAGCAGCCCCACCGGGGGGTTGACAGATACGCAGTATTTT. Drawing the rest from reference TRBV5-4 and TRBJ2-3, the complete variable domain is ETGVTQSPTHLIKTRGQQVTLRCSSQSGHNTVSWYQQALGQGPQFIFQYYREEENGRGNFPPRFSGLQFPNYSSELNVNALELDDSALYLCASSPTGGLTDTQYFGPGTRLTVL.